This T cell receptor beta chain was identified in a study of T cell repertoires in cytomegalovirus infection. Study-level background: It can be stated that public TCR beta signatures indicated CMV infection as well as a matching HLA type.

Each CDR3 protein is one row after TCRdb ran MiXCR on the reads. The profile shows roughly 720,000 distinct CDR3 sequences, approximately 40% of them singletons. As concerns this clonotype: Its antigen is not identified.

Study-wide results and limits: Cumulated frequencies of public TCR beta families served to identify carriers of CMV plus the relevant HLA. HLA-C-restricted CMV-specific TCR beta clonotypes were dominant in the ex vivo response.

Sequenced material: PBMCs. This clonotype originated in a human donor in good health (CMV status not recorded). Some clones in this sample may be carry-over from other donors' samples.

The CDR3 region is CASSPDDTDTQYF. CDR3 coding DNA: TGTGCCAGCTCACCAGACGACACAGATACGCAGTATTTT. The V gene is TRBV18, the J gene TRBJ2-3; D unresolved. This CDR3 spans 13 amino acids. Trimming left V 2 bases short and J 2 bases short, with 5 bases between. Germline assignment: CDR1 KGHSH and CDR2 LQKENI.